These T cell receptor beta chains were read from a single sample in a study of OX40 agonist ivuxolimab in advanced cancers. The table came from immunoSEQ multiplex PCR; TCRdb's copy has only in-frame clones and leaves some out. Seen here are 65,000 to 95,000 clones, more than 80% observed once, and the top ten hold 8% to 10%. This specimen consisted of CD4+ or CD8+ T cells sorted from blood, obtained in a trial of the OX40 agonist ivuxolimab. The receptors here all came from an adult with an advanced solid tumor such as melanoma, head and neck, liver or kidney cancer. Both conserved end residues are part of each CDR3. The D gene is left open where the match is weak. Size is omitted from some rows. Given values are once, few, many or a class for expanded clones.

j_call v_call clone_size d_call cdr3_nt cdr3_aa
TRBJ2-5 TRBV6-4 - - TGTGCCAGCAGTGGTACAGGGAAGTCCCAGTACTTC CASSGTGKSQYF
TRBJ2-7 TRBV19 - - TGTGCCAGTAGTATAGATGCAGGGGCCGTAGAGCAGTACTTC CASSIDAGAVEQYF
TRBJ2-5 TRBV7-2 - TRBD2 TGTGCCAGCAGTTTGACTAGCGGGAGGGCCGGACCACAAGGGACCCAGTACTTC CASSLTSGRAGPQGTQYF
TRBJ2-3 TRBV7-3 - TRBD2 TGTGCCAGCAGCTTAACCCAGCGGGAGTTCACAGATACGCAGTATTTT CASSLTQREFTDTQYF
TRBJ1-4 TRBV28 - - TGTGCCAGCAGTTTAGATGCAACTAATGAAAAACTGTTTTTT CASSLDATNEKLFF
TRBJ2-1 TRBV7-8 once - TGTGCCAGCAGCTTAGATTACAATGAGCAGTTCTTC CASSLDYNEQFF
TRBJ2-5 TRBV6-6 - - TGTGCCAGCAGATTCGGACAGCCGTACCAAGAGACCCAGTACTTC CASRFGQPYQETQYF
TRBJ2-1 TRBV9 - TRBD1 TGTGCCAGCAGCGTAGCGGGACAGGGGGGCAATGAGCAGTTCTTC CASSVAGQGGNEQFF
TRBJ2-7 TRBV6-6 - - TGTGCCAGCAGTTACCACGGGACACTATCAAACTACGAGCAGTACTTC CASSYHGTLSNYEQYF
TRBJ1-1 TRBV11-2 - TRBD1 TGTGCCAGCAGTCAAGGGGGCCAGTACACTGAAGCTTTCTTT CASSQGGQYTEAFF
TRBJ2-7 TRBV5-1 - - TGCGCCAGCAGCTTTGACCAGGAAGGCCGCGAGCAGTACTTC CASSFDQEGREQYF
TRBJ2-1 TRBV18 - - TGTGCCAGCTCACCATCGCTAGGGCTAGCAGTCAATGAGCAGTTCTTC CASSPSLGLAVNEQFF
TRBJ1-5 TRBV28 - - TGTGCCAGCAGTTTCCCCCGCGGGGGTTTTGAGCCCCAGCATTTT CASSFPRGGFEPQHF
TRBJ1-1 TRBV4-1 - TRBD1 TGCGCCAGCAGCCACCCGGGAGGGGGCAAGAACACTGAAGCTTTCTTT CASSHPGGGKNTEAFF